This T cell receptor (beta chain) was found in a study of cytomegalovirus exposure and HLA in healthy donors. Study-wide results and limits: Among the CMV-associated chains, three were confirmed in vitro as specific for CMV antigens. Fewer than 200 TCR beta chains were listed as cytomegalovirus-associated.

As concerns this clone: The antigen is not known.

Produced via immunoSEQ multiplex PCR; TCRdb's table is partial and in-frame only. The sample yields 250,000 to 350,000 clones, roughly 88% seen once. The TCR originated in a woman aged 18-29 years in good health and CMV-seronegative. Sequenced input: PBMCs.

CDR3 in amino acids: CASSLGLAGGRGHTGELFF. For the CDR3, the DNA is TGTGCCAGCAGCTTGGGACTAGCGGGAGGGAGAGGGCACACCGGGGAGCTGTTTTTT. The V gene is TRBV7-3, the J gene TRBJ2-2, with TRBD2 matching 16 bases. The germline V gene encodes CDR1 SGHTA and CDR2 FQGTGA. The J segment lost 3 bases and the V segment lost 3 bases, leaving 7 bases of the junction unmatched. This CDR3 contains 19 residues.